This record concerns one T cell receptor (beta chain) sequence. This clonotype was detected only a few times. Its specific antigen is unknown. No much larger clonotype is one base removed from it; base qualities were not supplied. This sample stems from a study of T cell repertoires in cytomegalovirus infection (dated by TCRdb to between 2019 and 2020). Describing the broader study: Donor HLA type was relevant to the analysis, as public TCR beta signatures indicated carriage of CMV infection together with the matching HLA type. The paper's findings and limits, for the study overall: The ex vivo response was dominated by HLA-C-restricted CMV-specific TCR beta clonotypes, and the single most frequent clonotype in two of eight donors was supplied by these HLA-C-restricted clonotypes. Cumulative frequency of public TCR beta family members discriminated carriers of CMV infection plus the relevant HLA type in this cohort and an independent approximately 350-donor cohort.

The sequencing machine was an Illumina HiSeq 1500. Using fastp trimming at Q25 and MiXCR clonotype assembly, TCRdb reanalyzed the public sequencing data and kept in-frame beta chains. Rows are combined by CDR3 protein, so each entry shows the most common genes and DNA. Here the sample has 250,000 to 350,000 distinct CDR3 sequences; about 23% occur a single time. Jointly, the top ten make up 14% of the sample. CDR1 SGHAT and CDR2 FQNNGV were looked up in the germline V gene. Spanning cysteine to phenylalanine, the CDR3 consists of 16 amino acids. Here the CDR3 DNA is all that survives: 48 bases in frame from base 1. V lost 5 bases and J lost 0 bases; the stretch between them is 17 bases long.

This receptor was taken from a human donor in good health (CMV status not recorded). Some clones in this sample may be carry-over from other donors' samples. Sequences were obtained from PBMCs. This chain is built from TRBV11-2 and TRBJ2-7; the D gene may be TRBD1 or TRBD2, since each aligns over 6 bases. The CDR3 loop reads CASSQLGGRSSYEQYF. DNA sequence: TGTGCCAGCAGCCAATTGGGGGGCCGTAGCTCCTACGAGCAGTACTTC. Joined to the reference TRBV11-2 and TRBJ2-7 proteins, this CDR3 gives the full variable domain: EAGVAQSPRYKIIEKRQSVAFWCNPISGHATLYWYQQILGQGPKLLIQFQNNGVVDDSQLPKDRFSAERLKGVDSTLKIQPAKLEDSAVYLCASSQLGGRSSYEQYFGPGTRLTVT.